These T cell receptor beta chains were read from a single sample in a study of response to subunit inactivated influenza vaccine. TCRdb redid the calling of the RT-PCR reads with MiXCR, one entry per CDR3 protein. The sample includes 800,000 to 1,000,000 distinct CDR3 sequences, about 20% of them seen just once. The sample in question was PBMCs from blood, obtained 5 days after vaccination. Source of these receptors: a man aged 45 to 65 who received an inactivated influenza vaccine. Both conserved end residues are part of each CDR3. Each record gives: V gene, D gene, clone size, J gene, CDR3 protein, CDR3 DNA. The D gene is left open where the match is weak. The size of a clone is reported for some rows only, either as once, few or many, or as a class for expanded clones.

TRBV6-1,TRBD2,-,TRBJ2-1,CASSESPAAGAYNEQFF,TGTGCCAGCAGTGAATCTCCTGCGGCGGGAGCCTACAATGAGCAGTTCTTC
TRBV11-2,-,few,TRBJ2-1,CASSVAVYNEQFF,TGTGCCAGCAGTGTAGCGGTATACAATGAGCAGTTCTTC
TRBV5-1,TRBD1,few,TRBJ2-4,CASSTGTVLDIQYF,TGCGCCAGCAGCACCGGGACAGTGTTGGACATTCAGTACTTC
TRBV10-1,-,-,TRBJ2-2,CASSAGGDTGELFF,TGCGCCAGCAGTGCGGGCGGAGACACCGGGGAGCTGTTTTTT
TRBV20-1,-,-,TRBJ2-7,CSARSTGYEQYF,TGCAGTGCTCGCTCGACCGGCTACGAGCAGTACTTC
TRBV7-9,-,few,TRBJ2-7,CASSLDRGGGEQYF,TGTGCCAGCAGCTTAGACAGGGGCGGGGGCGAGCAGTACTTC
TRBV7-9,TRBD2,-,TRBJ2-1,CASSLDSGSSSYNEQFF,TGTGCCAGCAGCTTAGATAGCGGGAGTAGCTCCTACAATGAGCAGTTCTTC
TRBV6-5,-,few,TRBJ1-1,CASSYPIGFSNTEAFF,TGTGCCAGCAGTTACCCGATTGGTTTTTCGAACACTGAAGCTTTCTTT
TRBV24-1,TRBD2,-,TRBJ2-7,CATSDRIAGVQEQYF,TGTGCCACCAGTGACAGAATAGCGGGAGTACAAGAGCAGTACTTC
TRBV25-1,TRBD1,few,TRBJ1-2,CASSPGQGAEGYTF,TGTGCCAGCAGTCCGGGACAGGGGGCTGAGGGCTACACCTTC
TRBV20-1,TRBD2,-,TRBJ2-1,CSAGDVLTSGGNNEQFF,TGCAGTGCTGGGGACGTACTCACTAGCGGGGGGAACAATGAGCAGTTCTTC